This T cell receptor beta chain was recorded in a study of HIV-infected patients and healthy controls. Whole-study findings and limits: MAIT alpha-chain CDR3s were frequent in healthy controls, depleted in HIV+.

This clonotype was observed at least ten times. The antigen remains undetermined. cDNA was made from roughly 500 ng RNA using alpha and beta constant primers. Each of the alpha and beta chains got its own library through chain-specific third strand synthesis with indices. From the 5' RACE reads, TCRdb called clonotypes with MiXCR, one entry per CDR3 protein. The sample lists roughly 18,000 distinct CDR3 sequences, more than 7.5% occurring once. Germline-derived CDR1 and CDR2 are SGHVS and FNYEAQ. J was trimmed by 0 bases and V by 6 bases; bases with no gene match: 4. The CDR3 runs to 14 residues. Antiretroviral therapy had run roughly three months, about 14 weeks, before follow-up blood collection. All unsorted peripheral T cells were captured because whole blood was used without fractionation.

The sample consisted of blood, taken during antiretroviral therapy. This TCR was recovered from an adult with HIV infection. This rearrangement joins TRBV7-6 to TRBJ2-5; 7 bases map to TRBD1. CDR3 amino acids: CASRNTGDQETQYF. DNA for the CDR3: TGTGCCAGCAGGAATACAGGGGACCAAGAGACCCAGTACTTC.